Presented here are 7 T cell receptor beta chains from one specimen sequenced in a study of blood T cells in healthy people across ages. Then a second PCR, running roughly 7 to 11 cycles, was carried out with a sample-barcoded 5' primer and a J-beta primer mix. From the 5' RACE reads, TCRdb called clonotypes with MiXCR, one entry per CDR3 protein. The sample comprises approximately 780,000 distinct CDR3 sequences, under 30% of which are singletons, and 3% rests with the top ten. The sample was also linked to a second study, of T cells of mothers and their children.

The sample taken for sequencing was blood. The receptors stem from a boy between 5 and 17 years old in good health.

This clonotype was counted only a few times. The chain has TRBV10-1 and TRBJ2-7; D is ambiguous. The CDR3 runs to 13 residues. Trimming left V 4 bases short and J 12 bases short, with 19 bases between. Germline values: CDR1 WNHNN, CDR2 SYGVQD (reference sequence). In nucleotides, the CDR3 is TGCGCCAGCAGTGCGGCGACACTGAACGGCCGGTACTTC. Translated: CASSAATLNGRYF.

This clonotype was observed a few times. The rearrangement joins TRBV12-3 or TRBV12-4 to TRBJ1-2; 9 bases map to TRBD1. This CDR3 region has 15 residues. With 5 bases clipped from V and 4 bases from J, the junction kept 8 bases outside the gene matches. The CDR3 DNA reads TGTGCCAGCAGTCGGGACAGGGCGATGGGCTATGGCTACACCTTC. This gives the protein CASSRDRAMGYGYTF.

The chain carries TRBV28 and TRBJ1-6; D unclear. V was shortened by 6 bases and J by 10 bases, with 13 bases between the two germline ends. CDR1 and CDR2 from the germline V gene are MDHEN and SYDVKM. This CDR3 has 13 amino acids. The CDR3 DNA reads as TGTGCCAGCAGAAAACCCCGAGGCTCACCCCTCCACTTT. Translating gives CASRKPRGSPLHF.

V gene TRBV12-3 or TRBV12-4 combines with J gene TRBJ2-2; unclear D gene. CDR3 length: 12 residues. Trimming pared 6 bases from V and 4 bases from J, leaving 6 bases between. This chain's CDR3 is CASRKGTGELFF. Here the CDR3 DNA reads TGTGCCAGCAGAAAGGGCACCGGGGAGCTGTTTTTT.

This clonotype was detected a few times. This chain connects TRBV12-3 or TRBV12-4 to TRBJ1-1; D not resolved. The CDR3 contains 14 residues. Trimming took 5 bases from V and 8 from J, leaving 18 bases between them. The CDR3 DNA is TGTGCCAGCAGTCCCTGGACGGTAGGAGGGGAAGCTTTCTTT. Protein: CASSPWTVGGEAFF.

The chain uses TRBV5-1 and TRBJ1-2; D might be TRBD1 (5 bases). There are 13 residues in the CDR3. Trimming took 6 bases from V and 7 from J, leaving 16 bases between them. CDR1 is SGHRS, CDR2 YFSETQ, per germline. In DNA, the CDR3 is TGCGCCAGCACCCTACAGGATCTAAGTGGCTACACCTTC. Its protein product is CASTLQDLSGYTF.

J is TRBJ2-7 and V is TRBV2; D not resolved. Deletions cut 2 bases from V and 3 bases from J, with 5 bases between. The CDR3 loop spans 12 amino acids. Germline assignment: CDR1 SNHLY and CDR2 FYNNEI. The CDR3 sequence: CASSETNYEQYF. The CDR3 DNA reads TGTGCCAGCAGTGAAACAAACTACGAGCAGTACTTC.